These 12 T cell receptor beta chains were sequenced from one sample in a study of blood T cell repertoires in COVID-19. Data came from immunoSEQ multiplex PCR; TCRdb stores just in-frame clones and leaves some out. The repertoire holds about 200,000 clones, with approximately 90% as singletons. Sequencing was done on a sample of peripheral blood. The source is a man in his 60s with active or convalescent COVID-19.

The chain employs TRBV12-3 or TRBV12-4 and TRBJ2-7; a weak D match, TRBD1 (6 bases). This CDR3 contains 12 residues. Trimming pared 5 bases from V and 3 bases from J, leaving 8 bases between. The CDR3: CASSVRGYEQYF. In DNA, the CDR3 is TGTGCCAGCAGTGTCAGGGGCTACGAGCAGTACTTC.

The chain links TRBV3-1 (or the pseudogene TRBV3-2) to TRBJ2-3, with TRBD1 matching 10 bases. This CDR3 region has 15 residues. Germline V CDR1 and CDR2: LGHDT, YNNKEL (reference sequence). The V and J ends lost 6 bases and 2 bases, in that order; junction bases with no gene match: 5. The CDR3 is CASRTGQGTTDTQYF. The CDR3 DNA reads TGTGCCAGCAGGACGGGACAGGGGACCACAGATACGCAGTATTTT.

V and J are TRBV3-1 (or the pseudogene TRBV3-2) and TRBJ2-1, with D possibly matching TRBD2 (6 bases). Germline values: CDR1 LGHDT, CDR2 YNNKEL (reference sequence). V was shortened by 4 bases and J by 1 base, with 17 bases between the two germline ends. This CDR3 contains 17 residues. The CDR3 reads CASSRQGGTQSYNEQFF. The CDR3 DNA follows: TGTGCCAGCAGCCGTCAAGGAGGGACCCAATCCTACAATGAGCAGTTCTTC.

The rearrangement links TRBV6-5 to TRBJ2-7; D may be TRBD2 (6 bases). This CDR3 spans 15 amino acids. CDR1 is MNHEY, CDR2 SVGAGI, per germline. The V gene lost 6 bases and the J gene lost 4 bases, with 19 bases spanning the gap. The CDR3 coding sequence is TGTGCCAGCAGAGCTCGAGGGACTTATTCTTACGAGCAGTACTTC. It specifies CASRARGTYSYEQYF.

Comment on this clone: An end of the junction does not agree with germline; a read error may underlie this. The chain combines TRBV5-1 with TRBJ2-3, with 9 bases identical to TRBD1. The CDR3 consists of 12 residues. Germline V gives CDR1 SGHRS, CDR2 YFSETQ. Here the CDR3 reads CASSLGTGALGF. CDR3 nucleotides: TGCGCCAGCAGCTTGGGGACAGGGGCTTTAGGTTTT.

The chain employs TRBV20-1 and TRBJ2-3; a weak D match, TRBD2 (7 bases). The CDR3 sequence is 14 residues long. Trimming removed 3 bases at V and 0 bases at J, with 10 bases between. CDR1 DFQATT and CDR2 SNEGSKA come from the germline V gene (reference sequence). CDR3 in amino acids: CSASRGGSTDTQYF. CDR3 in DNA: TGCAGTGCTAGTAGGGGGGGTAGCACAGATACGCAGTATTTT.

This clone was observed once. The gene calls are TRBV19 and TRBJ1-4, with TRBD1 matching over 9 bases. The CDR3 covers 14 residues. V lost 4 bases and J lost 4; bases outside the gene matches: 1. The germline V gene encodes CDR1 LNHDA and CDR2 SQIVND (reference sequence). CDR3 nucleotide sequence: TGTGCCAGTAGTACGACAGGGGGTAATGAAAAACTGTTTTTT. Encoded protein: CASSTTGGNEKLFF.

The CDR3 region is CASSPIRDNQGLFF. The CDR3 coding sequence is TGTGCCAGCTCACCCATCCGGGACAACCAAGGGCTGTTTTTT. The V call is TRBV18, the J call TRBJ1-4, with D maybe TRBD1 (6 bases). The CDR3 sequence is 14 residues long. V was cut by 3 bases and J by 14 bases, with 19 bases left in between. Germline V gene data show CDR1 as KGHSH and CDR2 as LQKENI.

The V gene is TRBV15, the J gene TRBJ2-4; D is uncertain. Trimming left V 1 base short and J 1 base short, with 5 bases between. The germline V gene encodes CDR1 LNHNV and CDR2 YYDKDF (reference sequence). The CDR3 loop spans 14 amino acids. CDR3 sequence (DNA): TGTGCCACCAGCAGAGCCCAGGCCAAAAACATTCAGTACTTC. Its protein is CATSRAQAKNIQYF. Drawing the rest from reference TRBV15 and TRBJ2-4, the complete variable domain is DAMVIQNPRYQVTQFGKPVTLSCSQTLNHNVMYWYQQKSSQAPKLLFHYYDKDFNNEADTPDNFQSRRPNTSFCFLDIRSPGLGDTAMYLCATSRAQAKNIQYFGAGTRLSVL.

The rearrangement joins TRBV11-3 to TRBJ2-7; a possible D gene is TRBD1 (6 bases). Trimming took 3 bases from V and 3 from J, leaving 15 bases between them. CDR1 and CDR2 from the germline V gene are SGHNT and YENEEA. The length of the CDR3 is 15 residues. CDR3: CASSFGQGIGYEQYF. DNA of the CDR3: TGTGCCAGCAGCTTCGGTCAGGGGATTGGCTACGAGCAGTACTTC.

In DNA form, the CDR3 reads TGTGCCAGCAGCAAAGACCCCAGGGGTACCTGGAACTATGGCTACACCTTC. It yields the protein CASSKDPRGTWNYGYTF. The chain couples TRBV21-1 to TRBJ1-2; the listed D gene, TRBD1, was not tested against the DNA. TRBV21-1 is tagged as a pseudogene. The CDR3 runs to 17 residues.

The J gene is TRBJ2-3, the V gene TRBV30; TRBD2 aligns across 8 bases. CDR1 GTSNPN and CDR2 SVGIG come from the germline V gene (reference sequence). With 1 base clipped from V and 3 bases from J, the junction kept 6 bases outside the gene matches. The length of the CDR3 is 15 residues. CDR3 amino acids: CAWSGNGGGTDTQYF. The CDR3 region has the DNA TGTGCCTGGAGTGGGAATGGCGGGGGGACAGATACGCAGTATTTT. Full variable domain (remainder filled in from reference TRBV30 and TRBJ2-3): SQTIHQWPATLVQPVGSPLSLECTVEGTSNPNLYWYRQAAGRGLQLLFYSVGIGQISSEVPQNLSASRPQDRQFILSSKKLLLSDSGFYLCAWSGNGGGTDTQYFGPGTRLTVL.